This T cell receptor (beta chain) was documented in a study of blood T cell repertoires in COVID-19. TCRdb keeps only in-frame clones here, not all; method: immunoSEQ multiplex PCR. The sample has almost 350,000 clones, almost 90% seen once. V shed 11 bases and J shed 3 bases, with 25 bases lying between them. The CDR3 spans 16 residues. CDR1 is SGHNT and CDR2 is YENEEA in the germline V gene. The TCR was taken from a woman aged 25 to 39 who had been exposed to COVID-19. The rearrangement links TRBV11-3 to TRBJ1-1; a possible D gene is TRBD1 (5 bases). Material: PBMCs or T cells enriched from blood (not recorded which). CDR3 nucleotides: TGTGCCTCGTCTAGGGGCGACAGTGGGGTTTACACTGAAGCTTTCTTT. Translation: CASSRGDSGVYTEAFF.